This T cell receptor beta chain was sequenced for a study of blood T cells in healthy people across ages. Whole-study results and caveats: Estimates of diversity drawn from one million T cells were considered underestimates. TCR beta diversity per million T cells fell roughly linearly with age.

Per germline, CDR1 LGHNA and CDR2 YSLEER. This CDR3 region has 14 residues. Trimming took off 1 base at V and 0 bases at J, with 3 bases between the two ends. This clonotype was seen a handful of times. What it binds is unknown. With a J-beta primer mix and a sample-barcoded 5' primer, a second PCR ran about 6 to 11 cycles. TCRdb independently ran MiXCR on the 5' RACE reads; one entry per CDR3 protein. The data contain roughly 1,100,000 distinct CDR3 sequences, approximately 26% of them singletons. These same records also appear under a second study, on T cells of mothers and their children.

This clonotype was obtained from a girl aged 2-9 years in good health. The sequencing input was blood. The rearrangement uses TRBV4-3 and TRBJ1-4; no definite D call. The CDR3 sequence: CASSQAATNEKLFF. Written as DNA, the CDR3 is TGCGCCAGCAGCCAAGCTGCAACTAATGAAAAACTGTTTTTT.